This T cell receptor beta chain was retrieved from a study of CD8 T cells in ankylosing spondylitis. Trimming removed 0 bases at V and 1 base at J, with 10 bases between. Germline CDR1 reads SGHRS; CDR2 reads YFSETQ. The CDR3 extends over 16 amino acids. Regarding the study as a whole: There were earlier reports of some motif variants in reactive arthritis synovial fluid and blood.

From the 5' RACE reads, TCRdb called clonotypes with MiXCR, one entry per CDR3 protein. Among 40,000 or so distinct CDR3 sequences listed, 10% were seen once. Note on this clonotype: Its specificity is unknown.

The origin of this receptor is a male donor with ankylosing spondylitis or in good health (not recorded which). Sequencing was done on a sample of blood, either unsorted or a sorted T cell fraction (not recorded which). The chain recombines TRBV5-1 with TRBJ1-4; D is undetermined. CDR3 sequence reads: CASSLAPHGTNEKLFF. The CDR3 DNA is TGCGCCAGCAGCTTGGCCCCACATGGAACTAATGAAAAACTGTTTTTT.